These 28 T cell receptor beta chains share one sample of origin, sequenced in a study of T cells in Graves' hyperthyroidism and ophthalmopathy. TCR beta CDR3 regions were amplified from RNA transcripts. First-round RT-PCR of the TCR CDR3 relied on the HTBI primer set. TCRdb processed the multiplex PCR reads anew with MiXCR; each CDR3 protein has one entry. The table records more than 350,000 distinct CDR3 sequences, roughly 15% of them present only once. The sample consisted of blood. These receptor sequences come from a woman aged 60-75 years with Graves' ophthalmopathy.

Many counts were recorded for this clonotype. This chain uses TRBV7-8 with TRBJ1-5, with D unclear. In germline, CDR1 is SGHVS, CDR2 FQNEAQ. The germline V and J ends were trimmed by 5 bases and 6 bases, with 17 bases remaining between them. The CDR3 covers 15 residues. This CDR3 is CASSRKRTTTQPQHF. DNA of the CDR3: TGTGCCAGCAGCAGAAAGCGGACGACTACTCAGCCCCAGCATTTT.

As regards this clonotype: A much larger clone differs by one base, so this may be a read error. This chain joins TRBV20-1 and TRBJ2-2; 7 bases map to TRBD1. The V gene's germline CDR1 is DFQATT and CDR2 SNEGSKA (reference sequence). The length of the CDR3 is 14 residues. CDR3 coding DNA: TGCAGTGCTGGAGACGAAACAGGGGTCGGGGAGCTGTTTTTT. Translated: CSAGDETGVGELFF.

Comment on this clonotype: This clone may be a read error of a much larger clone one base away. V usage is TRBV2 and J usage is TRBJ1-1; no reliable D call. Germline loops: CDR1 SNHLY, CDR2 FYNNEI. The CDR3 covers 12 residues. Trimming removed 4 bases from V and 10 bases from J, with 13 bases in between. The CDR3 sequence is CASSGGTRGAFF. In nucleotides, the CDR3 is TGTGCCAGCAGTGGGGGAACACGAGGAGCTTTCTTT.

This clonotype was counted at least ten times. V is TRBV7-2 and J is TRBJ2-7, with D perhaps matching TRBD1 or TRBD2 (6 bases each). Germline V CDR1 and CDR2: SGHTA, FQGNSA. The CDR3 has 12 amino acids. V lost 5 bases and J 6 bases, leaving 11 bases between the germline ends. CDR3 bases: TGTGCCAGCAGCGAACAGGGAGGCGAGCAGTACTTC. Translation: CASSEQGGEQYF.

This clonotype was observed many times. The chain combines TRBV18 with TRBJ2-2; D call uncertain. V was clipped by 1 base and J by 10 bases, with 16 bases between them. Germline CDR1 KGHSH, CDR2 LQKENI. The length of the CDR3 is 15 residues. CDR3 nucleotide sequence: TGTGCCAGCTCACCACACTCTTGGCCTCCGGCGGAGCTGTTTTTT. Translation gives CASSPHSWPPAELFF.

There are a few counts of this clonotype. An end of the junction differs from the germline gene, which may be a read error. V usage is TRBV5-1 and J usage is TRBJ2-7; TRBD1 matches at 7 bases. CDR1 SGHRS and CDR2 YFSETQ come from the germline V gene. This CDR3 contains 15 residues. The CDR3 sequence: CASSPRPGTDYEQYF. For the CDR3, the DNA is TGTGCCAGCAGCCCCCGCCCCGGGACAGACTACGAGCAGTACTTC. Drawing the rest from reference TRBV5-1 and TRBJ2-7, the complete variable domain is KAGVTQTPRYLIKTRGQQVTLSCSPISGHRSVSWYQQTPGQGLQFLFEYFSETQRNKGNFPGRFSGRQFSNSRSEMNVSTLELGDSALYLCASSPRPGTDYEQYFGPGTRLTVT.

Remarks on this clonotype: A much bigger clone sits one base away, suggesting this may be a read error. The chain has TRBV10-2 and TRBJ1-5; unclear D gene. This CDR3 has 13 amino acids. Germline V gene data show CDR1 as WSHSY and CDR2 as SAAADI. Here the CDR3 reads CASDFSSSQPQHF. As DNA, the CDR3 is TGCGCCAGCGACTTCTCTAGCAGTCAGCCCCAGCATTTT.

This rearrangement joins TRBV19 to TRBJ2-1; D is unresolved. Germline CDR1 reads LNHDA; CDR2 reads SQIVND (reference sequence). The CDR3 is 13 amino acids. V lost 3 bases and J lost 6, with 9 bases in between. DNA for the CDR3: TGTGCCAGTAGTATCGGCAGGACCAATGAGCAGTTCTTC. This gives the protein CASSIGRTNEQFF.

This clonotype appeared many times. The chain recombines TRBV3-1 with TRBJ2-1; possibly TRBD2 for D (5 bases). This CDR3 contains 12 residues. Germline V lookup: CDR1 LGHDT, CDR2 YNNKEL (reference sequence). With 1 base removed from V and 7 bases from J, the gap between germline ends came to 5 bases. The CDR3 protein is CASSQGGNEQFF. In DNA form, the CDR3 reads TGTGCCAGCAGCCAAGGCGGGAATGAGCAGTTCTTC.

The chain is built from TRBV20-1 and TRBJ1-1; D is uncertain. Germline CDR1 DFQATT, CDR2 SNEGSKA (reference sequence). CDR3 length: 14 amino acids. The V end was cut by 0 bases, the J end by 0 bases, with 8 bases between. The CDR3 DNA is TGCAGTGCTAGAGAGTTTTTGGTGAACACTGAAGCTTTCTTT. Encoded protein: CSAREFLVNTEAFF.

Many counts were recorded for this clonotype. This chain links TRBV7-9 with TRBJ2-5; 7 nucleotides line up with TRBD1. The CDR3 consists of 12 residues. V lost 6 bases to trimming and J lost 2 bases; unmatched junction nucleotides: 0. Germline values: CDR1 SEHNR, CDR2 FQNEAQ (reference sequence). The CDR3, as DNA: TGTGCCAGCAGGGACAGGCAAGAGACCCAGTACTTC. Its protein product is CASRDRQETQYF.

J is TRBJ1-5 and V is TRBV19, with 7 bases lining up with TRBD1. Germline CDR1 LNHDA, CDR2 SQIVND (reference sequence). V lost 0 bases, J lost 7 bases, and 3 bases stayed unmatched. The CDR3 has 14 amino acids. The CDR3 DNA reads as TGTGCCAGTAGTATAGAGACAGGGTGGCAGCCCCAGCATTTT. Translated: CASSIETGWQPQHF.

In regard to this clonotype: One base away lies a much larger clone, so this may be a sequencing read error. In nucleotides, the CDR3 is TGTGCCACCAGTGCAAGACTAGCGGGGGGCAATGAGCAGTACTTC. It specifies CATSARLAGGNEQYF. This chain links TRBV24-1 with TRBJ2-1; 13 bases match TRBD2. The J call may not be correct, given that the DNA end is closer to TRBJ2-7. The CDR3 has 15 amino acids. From germline, CDR1 is KGHDR and CDR2 SFDVKD.

This clonotype was seen many times. The chain links TRBV4-1 to TRBJ2-5; D not certain. Germline lookup yields CDR1 MGHRA and CDR2 YSYEKL. The CDR3 is made up of 14 amino acids. V was shortened by 0 bases and J by 2 bases, with 7 bases between the two germline ends. CDR3 in amino acids: CASSQDAIQETQYF. The CDR3, as DNA: TGCGCCAGCAGCCAAGATGCCATACAAGAGACCCAGTACTTC.

This clonotype was seen a few times. The J gene is TRBJ2-5, the V gene TRBV5-1; TRBD2 aligns across 14 bases. Germline CDR1 is SGHRS and CDR2 is YFSETQ. The CDR3 contains 17 residues. V shed 3 bases and J 1 base; nucleotides not matched to a gene: 5. The CDR3 spells CASSSGLAGGCQETQYF. The CDR3 DNA is TGCGCCAGCAGCTCCGGACTAGCGGGAGGCTGCCAAGAGACCCAGTACTTC.

The chain employs TRBV18 and TRBJ2-1; D is ambiguous. V was pared by 0 bases and J by 4 bases, with 13 bases between. This CDR3 has 16 amino acids. Germline CDR1 KGHSH, CDR2 LQKENI. The DNA for the CDR3 is TGTGCCAGCTCACCACCCGTTAGCCGCGGTTACAATGAGCAGTTCTTC. Protein: CASSPPVSRGYNEQFF.

This clonotype was found a few times. The chain joins TRBV4-1 to TRBJ1-4; TRBD1 aligns across 7 bases. The V segment lost 1 base and the J segment 7 bases; nucleotides outside the gene matches: 6. CDR1 MGHRA and CDR2 YSYEKL come from the germline V gene. This CDR3 contains 15 residues. The CDR3 protein is CASSQGPGQPEKLFF. As DNA, the CDR3 is TGCGCCAGCAGCCAAGGACCGGGACAGCCTGAAAAACTGTTTTTT.

This clonotype has at least ten counts. This sequence joins TRBV2 and TRBJ1-4; TRBD1 is a possible D gene (6 bases). Germline assignment: CDR1 SNHLY and CDR2 FYNNEI. The CDR3 has 15 amino acids. Between the trimmed V and J ends, which lost 7 bases and 5 bases, there was a span of 17 bases. CDR3 sequence reads: CASKEGPGENEKLFF. The CDR3 bases are TGTGCCAGCAAGGAAGGGCCAGGGGAAAATGAAAAACTGTTTTTT.

The rearrangement uses TRBV7-9 and TRBJ1-1; unclear D gene. V lost 3 bases to trimming and J lost 5 bases, with 10 bases between them. Germline lookup yields CDR1 SEHNR and CDR2 FQNEAQ (reference sequence). This CDR3 has 13 residues. The CDR3 DNA reads as TGTGCCAGCAGCTTCTTTCAGAGGACTGAAGCTTTCTTT. Its protein product is CASSFFQRTEAFF.

In its sample, this clonotype was seen many times. The junction shows a germline mismatch at one end, possibly a read error. V and J are TRBV28 and TRBJ1-2; no clear D gene. Germline CDR1 and CDR2: MDHEN and SYDVKM. The CDR3 covers 11 residues. CDR3 amino acids: CASSPGPWRAF. In DNA, the CDR3 is TGTGCCAGCAGTCCTGGACCTTGGCGGGCCTTC.

The chain combines TRBV11-2 with TRBJ2-7; D is perhaps TRBD1 or TRBD2 (5 bases each). The CDR3 has 15 residues. The V end lost 1 base, the J end lost 4 bases, and 14 bases lay between the germline ends. The V gene's germline CDR1 is SGHAT and CDR2 FQNNGV. CDR3 in amino acids: CASSLGGGGGYEQYF. CDR3 DNA sequence: TGTGCCAGCAGCTTAGGAGGCGGTGGGGGTTACGAGCAGTACTTC. The complete variable domain, with remaining parts taken from reference TRBV11-2 and TRBJ2-7, reads EAGVAQSPRYKIIEKRQSVAFWCNPISGHATLYWYQQILGQGPKLLIQFQNNGVVDDSQLPKDRFSAERLKGVDSTLKIQPAKLEDSAVYLCASSLGGGGGYEQYFGPGTRLTVT.

Ten or more counts support this clonotype. The J gene is TRBJ2-5, the V gene TRBV12-3 or TRBV12-4, with D possibly matching TRBD1 (5 bases). V dropped 4 bases and J dropped 3 bases, with 6 bases sitting between them. The CDR3 is made up of 12 amino acids. CDR3 DNA sequence: TGTGCCAGCAGTTCCAGGGAAGAGACCCAGTACTTC. Protein: CASSSREETQYF.

Many counts were recorded for this clonotype. J is TRBJ2-1 and V is TRBV20-1; TRBD2 agrees at 14 bases. Germline values: CDR1 DFQATT, CDR2 SNEGSKA (reference sequence). V lost 3 bases to trimming and J lost 9 bases; unmatched junction nucleotides: 1. The CDR3 spans 13 residues. The CDR3 nucleotides read TGCAGTGCTAGGACTAGCGGGAGGGTTGAGCAGTTCTTC. Protein product: CSARTSGRVEQFF.

This clonotype was recorded many times. V gene TRBV2 combines with J gene TRBJ2-5; D might be TRBD2 (6 bases). Trimming left V 7 bases short and J 1 base short, with 16 bases between. Per germline, CDR1 SNHLY and CDR2 FYNNEI. This CDR3 spans 15 amino acids. The CDR3 sequence is CASTEGSGSQETQYF. CDR3 coding DNA: TGTGCCAGCACCGAGGGTAGCGGATCCCAAGAGACCCAGTACTTC.

V and J are TRBV7-9 and TRBJ2-7; 8 positions match TRBD2. With 5 bases clipped from V and 6 bases from J, the junction kept 9 bases outside the gene matches. Germline assignment: CDR1 SEHNR and CDR2 FQNEAQ (reference sequence). The CDR3 is 14 residues long. CDR3 region: CASSHPGGPFEQYF. The DNA for the CDR3 is TGTGCCAGCAGCCATCCGGGGGGGCCTTTCGAGCAGTACTTC.

This clonotype was seen ten or more times. The chain recombines TRBV5-1 with TRBJ2-5; TRBD2 matches 8 bases. This CDR3 has 15 amino acids. V was clipped by 2 bases and J by 0 bases; unmatched bases: 3. Looked up from germline, CDR1 is SGHRS and CDR2 is YFSETQ. In DNA, the CDR3 is TGCGCCAGCAGCTTTCAGCGGGAGTACCAAGAGACCCAGTACTTC. Protein sequence: CASSFQREYQETQYF.

This clonotype was counted ten times or more. The CDR3 coding sequence is TGTGCCAGCAGCCCCGGGACTAGCGGGAGGTCCTACGAGCAGTACTTC. This encodes CASSPGTSGRSYEQYF. V is TRBV7-2 and J is TRBJ2-7; 15 positions match TRBD2. This CDR3 spans 16 amino acids. Germline loops: CDR1 SGHTA, CDR2 FQGNSA. Germline trimming cut 5 bases from V and 1 base from J; bases unmatched to any gene: 3. The full variable domain, completed using reference TRBV7-2 and TRBJ2-7, is GAGVSQSPSNKVTEKGKDVELRCDPISGHTALYWYRQSLGQGLEFLIYFQGNSAPDKSGLPSDRFSAERTGGSVSTLTIQRTQQEDSAVYLCASSPGTSGRSYEQYFGPGTRLTVT.

This clonotype was picked up many times. This sequence joins TRBV28 and TRBJ2-1, with 11 bases fitting TRBD2. CDR1 is MDHEN and CDR2 is SYDVKM in the germline V gene. J was trimmed by 4 bases and V by 5 bases; bases with no gene match: 13. This CDR3 has 18 amino acids. The CDR3 bases are TGTGCCAGCAGTGCTAACCCCGGGACTAGCGGAGCTTACAATGAGCAGTTCTTC. Its translation is CASSANPGTSGAYNEQFF.